A selection of T cell receptor beta chains follows, all from one sample in a study of cytomegalovirus exposure and HLA in healthy donors. Profiled with immunoSEQ multiplex PCR; TCRdb holds only in-frame clones, not every one. The data show 200,000 to 250,000 clones, about 70% seen once. The sample taken for sequencing was PBMCs. The receptor source for this set is a woman aged 25-40 years in good health and CMV-seronegative. The conserved cysteine and the conserved F or W are not part of the CDR3 here.

J gene: TRBJ2-5
V gene: TRBV5-1
CDR3 protein: ASSFNPGGETQY

J gene: TRBJ1-1
V gene: TRBV6-5
CDR3 protein: ASIPGPVNTEAF

J gene: TRBJ1-1
V gene: TRBV19
CDR3 protein: ASSISPREGGDTEAF

J gene: TRBJ2-3
V gene: TRBV5-1
CDR3 protein: ASSFGDRPDTQY

J gene: TRBJ2-7
V gene: TRBV2
CDR3 protein: ATLRASGLYEQY

J gene: TRBJ1-1
V gene: TRBV7-3
CDR3 protein: ASSLRADTEAF

J gene: TRBJ2-1
V gene: TRBV12-2
CDR3 protein: ASRINYYSGINNEQF

J gene: TRBJ1-5
V gene: TRBV27
CDR3 protein: ANSLGRGEGGSNQPQH

J gene: TRBJ2-1
V gene: TRBV18
CDR3 protein: ASSELGGLFAEQF

J gene: TRBJ1-1
V gene: TRBV5-6
CDR3 protein: ASSLGLEGAF

J gene: TRBJ2-5
V gene: TRBV5-6
CDR3 protein: ASSLIQGGRGETQY

J gene: TRBJ2-7
V gene: TRBV4-2
CDR3 protein: ASSQDRAGGPNEQY

J gene: TRBJ2-7
V gene: TRBV9
CDR3 protein: ASSVALASGFYEQY

J gene: TRBJ2-1
V gene: TRBV6-5
CDR3 protein: ASSYSRVGRYNEQF

J gene: TRBJ1-5
V gene: TRBV6-1
CDR3 protein: ASSRDSLLTPQH

J gene: TRBJ2-2
V gene: TRBV7-8
CDR3 protein: ASGRQGNTGELF

J gene: TRBJ2-3
V gene: TRBV4-1
CDR3 protein: ASSPRQGTDTQY

J gene: TRBJ2-2
V gene: TRBV4-1
CDR3 protein: ASSHLGGLAETNTGELF

J gene: TRBJ1-2
V gene: TRBV6-1
CDR3 protein: ASGPGIGSNYGYT

J gene: TRBJ2-7
V gene: TRBV30
CDR3 protein: AWSPLSTLGGNEQY

J gene: TRBJ2-7
V gene: TRBV27
CDR3 protein: ASSPSPTLLAGEYEQY

J gene: TRBJ2-2
V gene: TRBV6-1
CDR3 protein: ASSELGGTGELF

J gene: TRBJ1-5
V gene: TRBV18
CDR3 protein: ASSPGQDQPQH

J gene: TRBJ1-1
V gene: TRBV7-2
CDR3 protein: ASSPRGQGRGGAEAF

J gene: TRBJ2-5
V gene: TRBV7-6
CDR3 protein: ASSLEGQGVVETQY

J gene: TRBJ1-4
V gene: TRBV30
CDR3 protein: AWSVPSLGGEKLF

J gene: TRBJ1-2
V gene: TRBV6-5
CDR3 protein: ASSYPTVYGYT

J gene: TRBJ1-1
V gene: TRBV5-4
CDR3 protein: ASSQVGKQGAF

J gene: TRBJ1-1
V gene: TRBV29-1
CDR3 protein: SVEDRVVAF

J gene: TRBJ1-2
V gene: TRBV7-9
CDR3 protein: SSSSTGFGYT

J gene: TRBJ2-7
V gene: TRBV5-1
CDR3 protein: ASSGGQGSSYEQY

J gene: TRBJ1-1
V gene: TRBV11-2
CDR3 protein: ASSTQGYTEAF

J gene: TRBJ2-7
V gene: TRBV5-1
CDR3 protein: ASGSGSSYEQY

J gene: TRBJ2-6
V gene: TRBV14
CDR3 protein: ASSDRVGGANVLT

J gene: TRBJ2-7
V gene: TRBV15
CDR3 protein: ATSRDQTKSSYEQY